This T cell receptor (beta chain) came from a study of T cell responses to AZD1222 COVID-19 vaccine. TCRdb keeps only in-frame clones here, not all; method: immunoSEQ multiplex PCR. This sample has 170,000 or so clones, with 85% to 95% found just once. The CDR3 runs 17 residues. Trimming took 4 bases from V and 0 from J, leaving 19 bases between them. The germline gives CDR1 SGHRS, CDR2 YFSETQ. This chain uses TRBV5-1 with TRBJ1-1; D might be TRBD1 (6 bases). Sample: peripheral blood, taken on day 0 of AZD1222 vaccination. The sequence derives from an adult in good health. The CDR3 DNA reads TGCGCCAGCAGCCCACTGGACAGAGGCGGATTGAACACTGAAGCTTTCTTT. It encodes CASSPLDRGGLNTEAFF.